The 30 T cell receptor beta chains listed next were all sequenced from one sample in a study of regulatory and conventional T cells in RAG deficiency (dated by TCRdb to 2017 to 2019). Libraries came from the immunoSEQ multiplex PCR assay. Drawn from immuneACCESS, this table holds only the in-frame rearrangements with V and J called that TCRdb kept. Clones are partly lost; checked studies trace under half to an unresolved V gene and leave the rest unexplained. In all, the sample holds over 45,000 clones, and around 89% of those were seen once. Of the sample, about 0.53% falls within the top ten clones. Conventional CD4+ T cells were purified from blood as CD25-low CD127-high cells before genomic DNA extraction. The data were also submitted as part of a second study, on regulatory T cells. The second study's paper adds: The multiplex PCR relied on 52 forward TRBV primers and 13 reverse TRBJ primers, and amplification bias was corrected through assay-based and computational methods.

Sequencing was done on a sample of CD4+ effector T cells sorted from blood. These receptors were collected from a human donor in good health.

In its sample, this clone was seen once. The rearrangement joins TRBV30 to TRBJ2-1, with TRBD2 matching 10 bases. V lost 0 bases and J lost 8; bases outside the gene matches: 7. The CDR3 has 15 residues. Germline V gives CDR1 GTSNPN, CDR2 SVGIG (reference sequence). CDR3 nucleotide sequence: TGTGCCTGGAGTGTCAAACTAGCGGGATATCATGAGCAGTTCTTC. As protein: CAWSVKLAGYHEQFF. Full variable domain (outside the CDR3, taken from reference TRBV30 and TRBJ2-1): SQTIHQWPATLVQPVGSPLSLECTVEGTSNPNLYWYRQAAGRGLQLLFYSVGIGQISSEVPQNLSASRPQDRQFILSSKKLLLSDSGFYLCAWSVKLAGYHEQFFGPGTRLTVL.

The table lists this clone with a count of one. The conserved phenylalanine or tryptophan is not found at the CDR3 terminus, so this likely reflects a read error. Because the CDR3's place on the DNA is in doubt, the DNA is left out and the CDR3 is given as listed by TCRdb. The chain couples TRBV4-2 to TRBJ2-7; TRBD2, as called in the table, went unchecked against the DNA. Germline V gives CDR1 LGHNA, CDR2 YNFKEQ. A total of 17 residues make up the CDR3, ends included. The CDR3 reads CASSQDLQGLAGGPLLL.

The chain combines TRBV28 with TRBJ1-6; no firm D call. This CDR3 contains 14 residues. V lost 7 bases to trimming and J lost 6 bases, with 13 bases between them. The germline gives CDR1 MDHEN, CDR2 SYDVKM. As DNA, the CDR3 is TGTGCCAGCATCCCCGTTTCGGCTAATTCACCCCTCCACTTT. Its translation: CASIPVSANSPLHF. The variable domain in full, completed from reference TRBV28 and TRBJ1-6, reads DVKVTQSSRYLVKRTGEKVFLECVQDMDHENMFWYRQDPGLGLRLIYFSYDVKMKEKGDIPEGYSVSREKKERFSLILESASTNQTSMYLCASIPVSANSPLHFGNGTRLTVT.

The chain recombines TRBV6-4 with TRBJ1-2; D is unresolved. Germline values: CDR1 MRHNA, CDR2 SNTAGT. The V end lost 1 base, the J end lost 7 bases, and 7 bases lay between the germline ends. This CDR3 spans 12 amino acids. For the CDR3, the DNA is TGTGCCAGCAGTGACTATAGTACTGGCTACACCTTC. Protein product: CASSDYSTGYTF.

CDR3 sequence reads: CASSTQGDTQYF. As DNA, the CDR3 is TGTGCCAGCAGTACCCAAGGGGATACGCAGTATTTT. The chain recombines TRBV28 with TRBJ2-3, with D unresolved. Trimming shortened V by 5 bases and J by 6 bases, and 9 bases separated the two germline ends. The CDR3 spans 12 residues. Germline V gives CDR1 MDHEN, CDR2 SYDVKM.

For the CDR3, the DNA is TGTGCCAGCAGTCCTAGACAGGTTTCGGGGGCCAACGTCCTGACTTTC. Protein: CASSPRQVSGANVLTF. The rearrangement links TRBV28 to TRBJ2-6, with TRBD1 as a possible D gene (6 bases). Germline CDR1 is MDHEN and CDR2 is SYDVKM. The CDR3 covers 16 residues. The V and J ends lost 5 bases and 4 bases respectively, with 15 bases between them.

The rearrangement links TRBV18 to TRBJ2-1; 8 bases fit TRBD2. In germline, CDR1 is KGHSH, CDR2 LQKENI. This CDR3 contains 15 residues. Trimming removed 2 bases from V and 0 bases from J; junction bases left unmatched: 0. The CDR3 nucleotides read TGTGCCAGCTCACCAACTAGCGGCTCCTACAATGAGCAGTTCTTC. Translated, it gives CASSPTSGSYNEQFF.

The genes are TRBV11-2 and TRBJ2-7, with 9 bases fitting TRBD1. The germline CDR1 and CDR2 sequences are SGHAT and FQNNGV. V lost 1 base to trimming and J lost 6 bases; unmatched junction nucleotides: 10. The CDR3 is 16 amino acids. The CDR3 nucleotides read TGTGCCAGCAGCTTAGTTGGTCGGGACAGGGCTCCCGAGCAGTACTTC. It yields the protein CASSLVGRDRAPEQYF.

V gene TRBV6-5 combines with J gene TRBJ1-4; 7 bases map to TRBD1. The germline gives CDR1 MNHEY, CDR2 SVGAGI. The V and J ends lost 0 bases and 8 bases, in that order; junction bases with no gene match: 6. The CDR3 spans 15 residues. The CDR3 DNA reads as TGTGCCAGCAGTTACTCAAGTCAGGGGGTCGAAAAACTGTTTTTT. Translated, it gives CASSYSSQGVEKLFF.

The chain carries TRBV11-2 and TRBJ1-3, with D hard to call. Germline CDR1 reads SGHAT; CDR2 reads FQNNGV. The V gene lost 5 bases and the J gene lost 0 bases, with 17 bases spanning the gap. The CDR3 is made up of 17 amino acids. CDR3 amino acids: CASSLMDGVSSGNTIYF. The CDR3 bases are TGTGCCAGCAGCCTGATGGATGGGGTCAGCTCTGGAAACACCATATATTTT.

The chain employs TRBV18 and TRBJ1-2; a possible D gene is TRBD1 (6 bases). Germline V gene data show CDR1 as KGHSH and CDR2 as LQKENI. Trimming stripped 6 bases from V and 8 bases from J, with 16 bases between. The CDR3 is 13 residues long. CDR3 in amino acids: CASSPDSLSGYTF. The DNA for the CDR3 is TGTGCCAGCTCCCCGGACAGTTTATCCGGCTACACCTTC.

V is TRBV27 and J is TRBJ1-2, with D possibly TRBD1 on 6 matching bases. Germline-derived CDR1 and CDR2 are MNHEY and SMNVEV (reference sequence). Trimming removed 2 bases at V and 7 bases at J, with 17 bases between. The CDR3 runs to 15 residues. DNA for the CDR3: TGTGCCAGCAGTTTACGAGGTCACCCAGGGGTTGGCTACACCTTC. This gives the protein CASSLRGHPGVGYTF.

The J gene is TRBJ1-1, the V gene TRBV9; D unresolved. The CDR3 covers 14 residues. The V end was cut by 0 bases, the J end by 5 bases, with 11 bases between. The germline CDR1 and CDR2 sequences are SGDLS and YYNGEE. The CDR3 nucleotides are TGTGCCAGCAGCGTAGGCAGGAGTGAGACTGAAGCTTTCTTT. Its translation: CASSVGRSETEAFF.

Written as DNA, the CDR3 is TGTGCCAGCACACCGGGACCCTCTAACTATGGCTACACCTTC. It specifies CASTPGPSNYGYTF. The rearrangement uses TRBV6-5 and TRBJ1-2, with D possibly being TRBD1 (5 bases). The V end was cut by 7 bases, the J end by 0 bases, with 12 bases between. Germline CDR1 reads MNHEY; CDR2 reads SVGAGI. The CDR3 covers 14 residues.

The rearrangement uses TRBV19 and TRBJ1-6; no clear D gene. Germline loops: CDR1 LNHDA, CDR2 SQIVND (reference sequence). This CDR3 comprises 13 residues. V lost 4 bases and J 6 bases, leaving 7 bases between the germline ends. Written as DNA, the CDR3 is TGTGCCAGTAGTAGGCAGCCTAATTCACCCCTCCACTTT. It yields the protein CASSRQPNSPLHF.

The rearrangement joins TRBV5-8 to TRBJ2-6, with TRBD1 matching over 11 bases. With 1 base clipped from V and 1 base from J, the junction kept 7 bases outside the gene matches. The CDR3 loop spans 19 amino acids. Germline V gene sequence: CDR1 SGHTS, CDR2 YDEGEE. In nucleotides, the CDR3 is TGTGCCAGCAGCTTGTTTTCCGGGACAGGGGGTTCTGGGGCCAACGTCCTGACTTTC. Translating gives CASSLFSGTGGSGANVLTF.

A remark on this clone: At one of its ends the junction is not consistent with the germline gene, which may arise from a read error. This sequence joins TRBV29-1 and TRBJ1-2; D is possibly TRBD1 (6 bases). Germline CDR1 reads SQVTM; CDR2 reads ANQGSEA. The CDR3 has 16 residues. The DNA of the CDR3 is TGCGGCGTTGACTCAAGGACAGAGTCCTTTGGGTATGGCTACACCTTC. It codes for CGVDSRTESFGYGYTF. The entire variable domain, with the rest obtained from reference TRBV29-1 and TRBJ1-2, is as follows: SAVISQKPSRDICQRGTSLTIQCQVDSQVTMMFWYRQQPGQSLTLIATANQGSEATYESGFVIDKFPISRPNLTFSTLTVSNMSPEDSSIYLCGVDSRTESFGYGYTFGSGTRLTVV.

The J gene is TRBJ1-5, the V gene TRBV6-6, with D perhaps TRBD1 (6 bases). V lost 7 bases and J lost 1, with 14 bases in between. The CDR3 runs 15 residues. Germline V gives CDR1 MNHNY, CDR2 SVGAGI (reference sequence). Here the CDR3 reads CASKHRGESNQPQHF. In DNA form, the CDR3 reads TGTGCCAGCAAACATAGGGGGGAGAGCAATCAGCCCCAGCATTTT.

The rearrangement uses TRBV6-5 and TRBJ2-7, with TRBD1 identical over 7 bases. The CDR3 is 13 residues long. Germline V gene data show CDR1 as MNHEY and CDR2 as SVGAGI. With 8 bases clipped from V and 2 bases from J, the junction kept 6 bases outside the gene matches. The chain's CDR3 is CASEGAKTYEQYF. CDR3 in DNA: TGTGCCAGCGAGGGGGCAAAAACCTACGAGCAGTACTTC.

The genes are TRBV5-4 and TRBJ1-2; TRBD1 is a possible D gene (5 bases). The CDR3 has 12 residues. The germline V gene has CDR1 SGHNT and CDR2 YYREEE (reference sequence). Trimming removed 5 bases at V and 8 bases at J, with 13 bases between. CDR3 sequence reads: CASSAGYAGYTF. CDR3 DNA sequence: TGTGCCAGCAGTGCAGGGTATGCCGGCTACACCTTC. The whole variable domain, filled in from reference TRBV5-4 and TRBJ1-2, reads ETGVTQSPTHLIKTRGQQVTLRCSSQSGHNTVSWYQQALGQGPQFIFQYYREEENGRGNFPPRFSGLQFPNYSSELNVNALELDDSALYLCASSAGYAGYTFGSGTRLTVV.

This chain uses TRBV6-6 with TRBJ1-1; D is unclear. This CDR3 is 12 amino acids long. Per germline, CDR1 MNHNY and CDR2 SVGAGI (reference sequence). The V gene lost 6 bases and the J gene lost 7 bases, with 12 bases spanning the gap. The CDR3 region is CASSKDGYEAFF. In DNA, the CDR3 is TGTGCCAGCAGCAAGGACGGATATGAAGCTTTCTTT.

The rearrangement uses TRBV27 and TRBJ2-1, with D perhaps matching TRBD1 (6 bases). The V and J ends lost 7 bases and 0 bases respectively, with 22 bases between them. The germline V gene has CDR1 MNHEY and CDR2 SMNVEV (reference sequence). The CDR3 runs 18 residues. Written as DNA, the CDR3 is TGTGCCAGCATAAACAGGGTCCCCGCGTCTTTCTCCTACAATGAGCAGTTCTTC. Translating gives CASINRVPASFSYNEQFF.

The rearrangement uses TRBV29-1 and TRBJ1-3, with D unresolved. This CDR3 has 13 residues. Germline-derived CDR1 and CDR2 are SQVTM and ANQGSEA. Between the trimmed V and J ends, which lost 5 bases and 1 base, there was a span of 9 bases. CDR3 sequence reads: CSVKSSSGNTIYF. The CDR3, as DNA: TGCAGCGTTAAAAGTTCGTCTGGAAACACCATATATTTT.

Only a few counts were recorded for this clone. The chain couples TRBV16 to TRBJ1-4; 10 positions match TRBD1. The CDR3 extends over 18 amino acids. CDR1 KGHSY and CDR2 FQNENV come from the germline V gene. After removal of 4 bases from V and 8 bases from J, the junction contained 16 bases not matched to a gene. CDR3 sequence reads: CASSPGRDRGNLKEKLFF. The CDR3 DNA reads as TGTGCCAGCAGCCCAGGACGGGACAGGGGTAACTTGAAGGAAAAACTGTTTTTT.

The rearrangement joins TRBV5-1 to TRBJ1-2; D possibly corresponds to TRBD1 (6 bases). CDR3 length: 16 amino acids. The V end lost 0 bases, the J end lost 8 bases, and 20 bases lay between the germline ends. Germline V CDR1 and CDR2: SGHRS, YFSETQ. The CDR3 DNA sequence: TGCGCCAGCAGCTTGGCCGGGGGGGGCGCGGTCTGGGGCTACACCTTC. Translating it yields CASSLAGGGAVWGYTF.

The gene calls are TRBV28 and TRBJ2-6; D is perhaps TRBD1 or TRBD2 (5 bases each). CDR3 length: 16 amino acids. CDR1 and CDR2 from the germline V gene are MDHEN and SYDVKM. V lost 2 bases and J lost 4, with 12 bases in between. CDR3 amino acids: CASSLLGARGANVLTF. CDR3 bases: TGTGCCAGCAGTTTACTCGGGGCCCGGGGGGCCAACGTCCTGACTTTC.

This chain connects TRBV19 to TRBJ2-3; TRBD2 matches at 8 bases. The germline gives CDR1 LNHDA, CDR2 SQIVND (reference sequence). The V and J ends lost 5 bases and 3 bases, in that order; junction bases with no gene match: 10. The CDR3 is made up of 16 amino acids. The CDR3 DNA sequence: TGTGCCAGTAGTTCCCTCGGGACTAGGGGAACAGATACGCAGTATTTT. Its protein product is CASSSLGTRGTDTQYF. Filled out from reference TRBV19 and TRBJ2-3, the complete variable domain reads DGGITQSPKYLFRKEGQNVTLSCEQNLNHDAMYWYRQDPGQGLRLIYYSQIVNDFQKGDIAEGYSVSREKKESFPLTVTSAQKNPTAFYLCASSSLGTRGTDTQYFGPGTRLTVL.

The genes are TRBV6-5 and TRBJ2-2; 12 bases align to TRBD1. Germline trimming cut 4 bases from V and 7 bases from J; bases unmatched to any gene: 7. Germline CDR1 reads MNHEY; CDR2 reads SVGAGI. The CDR3 is made up of 16 amino acids. The CDR3 DNA sequence: TGTGCCAGCAGTTCGGGGACAGGGGGCGTTTTCGGGGAGCTGTTTTTT. It codes for CASSSGTGGVFGELFF.

The chain uses TRBV19 and TRBJ2-7; maybe TRBD2 (6 bases). CDR3 length: 14 amino acids. V shed 4 bases and J shed 3 bases, with 13 bases lying between them. CDR1 and CDR2 from the germline V gene are LNHDA and SQIVND (reference sequence). The chain's CDR3 is CASSRGLVGYEQYF. The CDR3 nucleotides read TGTGCCAGTAGTAGGGGACTGGTGGGCTACGAGCAGTACTTC. The full variable domain, its missing parts supplied by reference TRBV19 and TRBJ2-7, is DGGITQSPKYLFRKEGQNVTLSCEQNLNHDAMYWYRQDPGQGLRLIYYSQIVNDFQKGDIAEGYSVSREKKESFPLTVTSAQKNPTAFYLCASSRGLVGYEQYFGPGTRLTVT.

This clone was counted once. The chain couples TRBV5-4 to TRBJ2-5; 7 nucleotides match TRBD1. J was trimmed by 7 bases and V by 4 bases; bases with no gene match: 13. Germline CDR1 is SGHNT and CDR2 is YYREEE (reference sequence). There are 15 residues in the CDR3. CDR3 region: CASSKKTGYGLTQYF. The CDR3 DNA is TGTGCCAGCAGCAAAAAGACAGGGTATGGTTTGACCCAGTACTTC.